The clone carrying this T cell receptor (beta chain) was seen a handful of times. Assay: immunoSEQ multiplex PCR; the TCRdb copy retains only in-frame clones and omits some. The sample lists 50,000 to 60,000 clones, over 75% occurring once. CDR3 length: 18 residues. V was cut by 0 bases and J by 4 bases, with 21 bases left in between. The germline V gene encodes CDR1 SGHNT and CDR2 YENEEA. The record originates from a study of T cell responses to AZD1222 COVID-19 vaccine. The material sequenced was peripheral blood, taken on day 0 of AZD1222 vaccination. This clonotype was sampled from an adult in good health. The chain has TRBV11-3 and TRBJ1-2; weak D call: TRBD1 (5 bases). The CDR3 coding sequence is TGTGCCAGCAGCTTAGATCGTGAAGGGCACAGGTGGGGCTATGGCTACACCTTC. Amino acid sequence: CASSLDREGHRWGYGYTF.